This T cell receptor (beta chain) was sequenced for a study of blood T cell repertoires in COVID-19. As handled by the study authors: Estimates of nucleated cell counts were drawn from the amplification of reference gene primers. Repertoires were generated with immunoSEQ multiplex PCR, while TCRdb's copy carries only in-frame clones and drops some. V and J calls and clone size are given by that table; D and trimming were obtained from the DNA. The sample includes tens of thousands of clones, 86% of them seen just once. This CDR3 is built from 15 residues. Germline V gives CDR1 SGHAT, CDR2 FQNNGV. Trimming took 2 bases from V and 6 from J, leaving 15 bases between them.

The gene calls are TRBV11-2 and TRBJ2-3; no firm D call. The receptor was isolated from a human donor in a cohort sampled during active COVID-19. The specimen was peripheral blood. In nucleotides, the CDR3 is TGTGCCAGCAGCTTATTCCGGGTTCAAGCTGATACGCAGTATTTT. As protein: CASSLFRVQADTQYF.